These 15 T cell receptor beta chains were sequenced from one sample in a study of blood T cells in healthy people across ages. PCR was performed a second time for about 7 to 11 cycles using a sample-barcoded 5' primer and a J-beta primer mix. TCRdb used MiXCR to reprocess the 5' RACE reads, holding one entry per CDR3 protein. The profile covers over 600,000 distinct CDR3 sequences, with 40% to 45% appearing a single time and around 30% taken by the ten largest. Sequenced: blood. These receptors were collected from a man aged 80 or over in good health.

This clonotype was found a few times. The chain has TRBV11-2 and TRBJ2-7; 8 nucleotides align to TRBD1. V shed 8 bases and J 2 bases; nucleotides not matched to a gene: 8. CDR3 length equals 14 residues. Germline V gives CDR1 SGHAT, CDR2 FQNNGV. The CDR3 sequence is CASGGQGLTYEQYF. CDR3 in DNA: TGTGCCAGCGGCGGACAGGGTCTTACCTACGAGCAGTACTTC.

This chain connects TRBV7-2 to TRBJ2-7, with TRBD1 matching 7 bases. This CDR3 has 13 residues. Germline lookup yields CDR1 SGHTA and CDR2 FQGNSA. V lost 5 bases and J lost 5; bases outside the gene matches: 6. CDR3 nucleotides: TGTGCCAGCAGCCCGGACAGGTCCGACGAGCAGTACTTC. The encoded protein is CASSPDRSDEQYF.

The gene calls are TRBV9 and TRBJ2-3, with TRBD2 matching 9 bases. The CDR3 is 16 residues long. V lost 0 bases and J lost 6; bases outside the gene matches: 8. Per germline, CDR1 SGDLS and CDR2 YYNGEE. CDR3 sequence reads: CASSVGKAGGRDTQYF. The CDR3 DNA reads TGTGCCAGCAGCGTAGGAAAAGCGGGAGGTAGGGATACGCAGTATTTT.

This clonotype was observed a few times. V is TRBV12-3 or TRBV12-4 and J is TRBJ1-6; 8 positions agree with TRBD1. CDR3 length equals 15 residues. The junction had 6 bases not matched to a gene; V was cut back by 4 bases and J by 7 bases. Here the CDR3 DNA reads TGTGCCAGCAGTTCTGCGACAGGGGCGAATTCACCCCTCCACTTT. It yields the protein CASSSATGANSPLHF.

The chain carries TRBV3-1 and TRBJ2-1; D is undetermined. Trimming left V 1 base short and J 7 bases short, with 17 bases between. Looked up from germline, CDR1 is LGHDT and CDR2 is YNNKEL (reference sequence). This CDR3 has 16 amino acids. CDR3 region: CASSQARNAAGNEQFF. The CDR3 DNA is TGTGCCAGCAGCCAAGCCCGGAATGCAGCTGGTAATGAGCAGTTCTTC.

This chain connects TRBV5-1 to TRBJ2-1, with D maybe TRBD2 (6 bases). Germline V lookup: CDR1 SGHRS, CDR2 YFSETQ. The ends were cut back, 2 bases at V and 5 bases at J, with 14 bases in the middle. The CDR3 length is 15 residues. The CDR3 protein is CASSFEGRSNNEQFF. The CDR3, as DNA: TGCGCCAGCAGCTTCGAAGGGAGGTCGAACAATGAGCAGTTCTTC.

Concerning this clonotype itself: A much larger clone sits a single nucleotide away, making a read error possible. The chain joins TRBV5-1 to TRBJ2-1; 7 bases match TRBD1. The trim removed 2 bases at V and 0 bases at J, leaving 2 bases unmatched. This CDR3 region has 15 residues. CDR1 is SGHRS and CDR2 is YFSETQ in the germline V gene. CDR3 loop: CASSFGDSSYNEQFF. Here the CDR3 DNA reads TGCGCCAGCAGCTTTGGGGACAGCTCCTACAATGAGCAGTTCTTC.

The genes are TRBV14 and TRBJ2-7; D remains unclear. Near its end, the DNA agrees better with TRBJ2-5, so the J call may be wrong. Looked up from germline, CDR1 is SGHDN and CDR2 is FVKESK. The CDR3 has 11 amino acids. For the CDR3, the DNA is TGTGCCAGCAGCCAAGTTGAGACCCAGTACTTC. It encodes CASSQVETQYF.

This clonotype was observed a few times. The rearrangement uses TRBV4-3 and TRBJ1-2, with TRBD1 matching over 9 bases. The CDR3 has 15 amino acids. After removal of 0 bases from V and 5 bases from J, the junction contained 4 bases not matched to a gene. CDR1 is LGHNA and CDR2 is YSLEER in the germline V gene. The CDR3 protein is CASSQDPGQGYGYTF. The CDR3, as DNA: TGCGCCAGCAGCCAAGATCCAGGACAGGGGTATGGCTACACCTTC.

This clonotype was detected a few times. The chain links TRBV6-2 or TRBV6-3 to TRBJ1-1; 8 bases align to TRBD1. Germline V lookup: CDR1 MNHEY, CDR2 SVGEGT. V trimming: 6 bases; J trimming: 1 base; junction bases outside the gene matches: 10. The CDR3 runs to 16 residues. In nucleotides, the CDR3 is TGTGCCAGCAGGCCGGCCAGGGGGCTTAAGAACACTGAAGCTTTCTTT. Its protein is CASRPARGLKNTEAFF.

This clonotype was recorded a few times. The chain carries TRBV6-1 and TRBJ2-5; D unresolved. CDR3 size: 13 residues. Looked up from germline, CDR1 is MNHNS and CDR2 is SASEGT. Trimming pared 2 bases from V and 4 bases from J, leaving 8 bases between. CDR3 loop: CASSELRLETQYF. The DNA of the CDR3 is TGTGCCAGCAGTGAACTACGATTAGAGACCCAGTACTTC.

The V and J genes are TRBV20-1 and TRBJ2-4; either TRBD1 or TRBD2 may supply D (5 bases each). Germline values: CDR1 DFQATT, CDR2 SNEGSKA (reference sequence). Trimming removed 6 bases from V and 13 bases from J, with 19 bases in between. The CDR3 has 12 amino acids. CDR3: CSASPWGEGQYF. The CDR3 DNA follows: TGCAGTGCGAGCCCATGGGGAGAGGGGCAGTACTTC.

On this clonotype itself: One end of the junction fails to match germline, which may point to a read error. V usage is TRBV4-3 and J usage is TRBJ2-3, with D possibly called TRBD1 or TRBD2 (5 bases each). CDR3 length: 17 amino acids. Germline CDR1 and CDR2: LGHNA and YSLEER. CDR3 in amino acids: CASSQDLGTPGTDAQYF. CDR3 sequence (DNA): TGCGCCAGCAGCCAAGATCTGGGGACGCCAGGCACAGATGCGCAGTATTTT.

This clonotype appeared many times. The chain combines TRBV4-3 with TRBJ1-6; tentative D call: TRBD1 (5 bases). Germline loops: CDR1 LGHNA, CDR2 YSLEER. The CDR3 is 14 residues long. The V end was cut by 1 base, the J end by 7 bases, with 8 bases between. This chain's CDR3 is CASSQVGGNSPLHF. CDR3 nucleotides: TGCGCCAGCAGCCAAGTCGGGGGGAATTCACCCCTCCACTTT.

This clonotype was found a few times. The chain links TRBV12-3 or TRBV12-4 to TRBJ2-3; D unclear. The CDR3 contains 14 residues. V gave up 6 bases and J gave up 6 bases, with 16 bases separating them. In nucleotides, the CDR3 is TGTGCCAGCAGGTCCCACCGAGCATCTGATACGCAGTATTTT. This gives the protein CASRSHRASDTQYF.